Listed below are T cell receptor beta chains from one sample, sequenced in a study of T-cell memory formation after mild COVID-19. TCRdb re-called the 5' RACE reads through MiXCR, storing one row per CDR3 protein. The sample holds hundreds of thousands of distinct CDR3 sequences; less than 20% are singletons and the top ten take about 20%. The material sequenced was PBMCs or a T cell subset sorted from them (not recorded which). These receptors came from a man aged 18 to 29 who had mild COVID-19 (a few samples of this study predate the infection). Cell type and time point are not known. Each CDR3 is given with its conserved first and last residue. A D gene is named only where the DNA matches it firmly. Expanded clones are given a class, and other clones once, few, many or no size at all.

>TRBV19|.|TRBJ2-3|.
CASTAGASGTDTQYF
TGTGCCAGTACGGCGGGGGCCTCGGGCACAGATACGCAGTATTTT
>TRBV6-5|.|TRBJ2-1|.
CASSYSWDLRNEQFF
TGTGCCAGCAGTTACTCGTGGGACCTTCGGAATGAGCAGTTCTTC
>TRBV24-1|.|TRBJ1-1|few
CAIDRDGKAFF
TGTGCCATCGACCGGGACGGAAAAGCTTTCTTT
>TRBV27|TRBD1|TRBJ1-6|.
CASSFDRGGDSPLHF
TGTGCCAGCAGTTTCGACAGGGGTGGGGATTCACCCCTCCACTTT
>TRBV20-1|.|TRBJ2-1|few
CSARGLANEQFF
TGCAGTGCTAGAGGGCTAGCAAATGAGCAGTTCTTC
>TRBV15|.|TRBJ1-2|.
CATSRDHDRLTFYGYTF
TGTGCCACCAGCAGAGATCACGACAGGCTAACCTTCTATGGCTACACCTTC
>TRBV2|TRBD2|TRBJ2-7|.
CASRDGGTSRYEQYF
TGTGCCAGCAGAGACGGGGGGACTAGTAGGTACGAGCAGTACTTC
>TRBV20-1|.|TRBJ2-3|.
CSATRWGPSTDTQYF
TGCAGTGCAACGCGGTGGGGGCCTAGCACAGATACGCAGTATTTT
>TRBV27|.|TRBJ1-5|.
CASSFGVDQPQHF
TGTGCCAGCAGTTTTGGGGTAGATCAGCCCCAGCATTTT
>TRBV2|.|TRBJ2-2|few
CASSDQGLNTGELFF
TGTGCCAGCAGTGACCAGGGGTTGAACACCGGGGAGCTGTTTTTT
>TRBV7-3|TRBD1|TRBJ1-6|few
CASSLGQQNSPLHF
TGTGCCAGCAGCTTGGGACAGCAAAATTCACCCCTCCACTTT
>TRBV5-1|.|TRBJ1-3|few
CASSPGEAYGNTIYF
TGCGCCAGCAGCCCAGGTGAGGCGTATGGAAACACCATATATTTT
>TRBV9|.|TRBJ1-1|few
CASSVEGREAFF
TGTGCCAGCAGCGTAGAAGGGCGGGAAGCTTTCTTT
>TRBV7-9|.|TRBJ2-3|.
CASSQDRFGTDTQYF
TGTGCCAGCAGCCAAGACCGATTTGGCACAGATACGCAGTATTTT
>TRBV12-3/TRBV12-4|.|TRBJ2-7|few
CASSSGHEQYF
TGTGCCAGCAGTTCCGGCCACGAGCAGTACTTC
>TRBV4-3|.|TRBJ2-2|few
CASSQDRWTGELFF
TGCGCCAGCAGCCAAGATCGATGGACCGGGGAGCTGTTTTTT
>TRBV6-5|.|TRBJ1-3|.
CASSQSQGSFGNTIYF
TGTGCCAGCAGTCAATCACAGGGCTCCTTCGGAAACACCATATATTTT
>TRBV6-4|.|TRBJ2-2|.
CASSVQGLHQAGELFF
TGTGCCAGCAGTGTACAGGGTCTCCATCAGGCCGGGGAGCTGTTTTTT
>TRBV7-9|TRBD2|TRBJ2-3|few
CASSLRTSGGRADTQYF
TGTGCCAGCAGCTTAAGGACTAGCGGGGGACGGGCAGATACGCAGTATTTT
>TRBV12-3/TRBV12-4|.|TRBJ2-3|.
CASSFGGSAQYF
TGTGCCAGCAGTTTTGGAGGGTCCGCGCAGTATTTT
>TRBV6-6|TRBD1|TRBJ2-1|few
CASRLGTGSYNEQFF
TGTGCCAGCAGACTGGGGACAGGGTCCTACAATGAGCAGTTCTTC
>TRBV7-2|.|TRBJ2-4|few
CASSPGGARWFF
TGTGCCAGCAGCCCCGGGGGCGCACGATGGTTCTTC
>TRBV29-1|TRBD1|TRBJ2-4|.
CSVEVMTGERNIQYF
TGCAGCGTTGAAGTAATGACAGGGGAGAGGAACATTCAGTACTTC
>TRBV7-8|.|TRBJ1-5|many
CASSLARNQPQHF
TGTGCCAGCAGCTTAGCCCGCAATCAGCCCCAGCATTTT
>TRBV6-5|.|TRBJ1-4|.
CASSYVRGWEKLFF
TGTGCCAGCAGTTACGTCCGGGGGTGGGAAAAACTGTTTTTT
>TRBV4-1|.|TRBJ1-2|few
CASSHSFGYTF
TGCGCCAGCAGCCACTCCTTTGGCTACACCTTC
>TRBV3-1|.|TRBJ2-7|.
CASSQTDLGYEQYF
TGTGCCAGCAGCCAGACGGATCTGGGCTACGAGCAGTACTTC
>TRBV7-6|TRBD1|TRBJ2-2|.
CASSLGQGAVTGELFF
TGTGCCAGCAGCTTGGGACAGGGGGCAGTAACCGGGGAGCTGTTTTTT
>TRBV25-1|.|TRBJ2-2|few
CASSVGRPGELFF
TGTGCCAGCAGTGTTGGCCGTCCCGGGGAGCTGTTTTTT
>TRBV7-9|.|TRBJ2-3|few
CASSLYWGGAGTDTQYF
TGTGCCAGCAGCTTATATTGGGGGGGCGCCGGGACAGATACGCAGTATTTT
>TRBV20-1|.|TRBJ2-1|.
CSARDRRLAANEQFF
TGCAGTGCTAGAGATAGACGGCTAGCCGCAAATGAGCAGTTCTTC
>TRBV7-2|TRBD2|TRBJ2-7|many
CASSLLGGFYEQYF
TGTGCCAGCAGCTTACTGGGGGGGTTCTACGAGCAGTACTTC
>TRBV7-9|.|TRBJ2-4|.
CASSLGPEIVQYF
TGTGCCAGCAGCTTAGGCCCAGAGATTGTTCAGTACTTC
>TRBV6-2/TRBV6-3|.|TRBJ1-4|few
CASRRRGLYEKLFF
TGTGCCAGCAGACGGCGGGGACTTTATGAAAAACTGTTTTTT
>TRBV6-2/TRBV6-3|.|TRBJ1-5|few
CASNDPGIQPQHF
TGTGCCAGCAACGACCCGGGGATTCAGCCCCAGCATTTT
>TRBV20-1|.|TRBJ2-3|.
CSAAIGTDTQYF
TGCAGTGCGGCTATAGGCACAGATACGCAGTATTTT
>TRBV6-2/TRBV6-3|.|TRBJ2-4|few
CASSPSELAKNIQYF
TGTGCCAGCAGTCCCTCGGAACTAGCCAAAAACATTCAGTACTTC
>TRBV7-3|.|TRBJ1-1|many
CASSSQGSNTEAFF
TGTGCCAGCAGCTCACAGGGCTCGAACACTGAAGCTTTCTTT
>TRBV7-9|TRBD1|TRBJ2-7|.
CASSLDRTGVDEQYF
TGTGCCAGCAGCTTGGACCGGACAGGGGTCGACGAGCAGTACTTC
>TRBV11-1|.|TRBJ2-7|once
CASSRNQGLVEQYF
TGTGCCAGCAGCCGTAACCAGGGGCTGGTCGAGCAGTACTTC
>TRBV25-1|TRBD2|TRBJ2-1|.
CASMRRGGYNEQFF
TGTGCCAGCATGCGGCGGGGGGGATACAATGAGCAGTTCTTC
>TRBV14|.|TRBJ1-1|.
CASSRASSAEAFF
TGTGCCAGCAGCCGGGCGTCTTCTGCTGAAGCTTTCTTT
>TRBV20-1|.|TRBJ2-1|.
CSASSPAATTYNEQFF
TGCAGTGCTAGCTCCCCGGCGGCGACGACCTACAATGAGCAGTTCTTC
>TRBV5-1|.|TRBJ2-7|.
CASSIRDPTNYEQYF
TGCGCCAGCAGCATCAGGGACCCAACCAATTACGAGCAGTACTTC
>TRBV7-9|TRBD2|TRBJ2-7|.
CASSHRLAGSPWYEQYF
TGTGCCAGCAGCCACCGACTAGCGGGGTCTCCCTGGTACGAGCAGTACTTC
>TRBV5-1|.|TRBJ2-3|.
CASSPEPSTDTQYF
TGCGCCAGCAGCCCCGAACCCAGCACAGATACGCAGTATTTT
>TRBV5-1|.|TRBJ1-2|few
CASSLQDGRYGYTF
TGCGCCAGCAGCTTACAGGACGGCCGCTATGGCTACACCTTC
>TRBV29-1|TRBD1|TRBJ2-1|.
CSGRDRVDNEQFF
TGCAGCGGCCGGGACAGGGTAGACAATGAGCAGTTCTTC